The sequence of this T cell receptor beta chain was determined in a study of metastatic and nonmetastatic thyroid tumors. Overall study context: Where malignant and benign thyroid patients were concerned, repertoires were compared across blood and tumor or nodule tissue.

In the authors' methods: A papillary thyroid cancer distant-metastasis classifier was built from CDR3 differences across clinicopathological groups. TCRdb re-processed the PCR reads through MiXCR. V and J calls and clone size were set by TCRdb, not the authors. The repertoire consists of some 28,000 clones, with under 25% occurring once and the leading ten covering 2% to 3%. Germline CDR1 SGHNT, CDR2 YYREEE (reference sequence). The CDR3 runs 16 residues. All patients were treatment-naive before thyroid surgery. Study-wide results and caveats: The study reportedly found significantly higher TCR beta diversity in malignant thyroid tumors than benign nodules, in blood and tumor.

On this clone: Its antigen is undetermined. One end of the junction fails to match germline, which may point to a read error.

The sample comprised blood. The sequence was obtained from a female donor with papillary thyroid cancer or a benign thyroid nodule (not recorded which). Some clones in this sample may be carry-over from other donors' samples. The rearrangement uses TRBV5-4 and TRBJ2-3; no clear D gene. CDR3 sequence (DNA): TGTACCAGCAGCTTGGTACCCGGTGCGCAGGCCGATACGCGGTATTTT. Its translation: CTSSLVPGAQADTRYF.